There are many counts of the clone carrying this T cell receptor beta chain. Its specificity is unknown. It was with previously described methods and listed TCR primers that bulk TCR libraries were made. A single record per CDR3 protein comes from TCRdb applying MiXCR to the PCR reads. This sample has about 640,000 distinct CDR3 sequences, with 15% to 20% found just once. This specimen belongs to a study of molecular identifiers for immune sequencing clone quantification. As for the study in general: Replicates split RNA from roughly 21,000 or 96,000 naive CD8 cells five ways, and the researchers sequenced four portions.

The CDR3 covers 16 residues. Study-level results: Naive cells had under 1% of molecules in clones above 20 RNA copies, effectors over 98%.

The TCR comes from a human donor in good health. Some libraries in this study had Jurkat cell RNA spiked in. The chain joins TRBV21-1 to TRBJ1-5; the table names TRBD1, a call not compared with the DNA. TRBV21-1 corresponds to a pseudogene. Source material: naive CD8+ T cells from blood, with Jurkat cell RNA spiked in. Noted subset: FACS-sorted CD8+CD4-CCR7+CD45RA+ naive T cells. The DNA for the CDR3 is TGTGCCAGCAGCAAACCGGACAGTTATAGCAATCAGCCCCAGCATTTT. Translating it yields CASSKPDSYSNQPQHF.